This entry describes one T cell receptor (beta chain). This record comes from a study of cytomegalovirus exposure and HLA in healthy donors. CDR1 is SEHNR and CDR2 is FQNEAQ in the germline V gene (reference sequence). V was shortened by 2 bases and J by 2 bases, with 10 bases between the two germline ends. The CDR3 sequence is 15 residues long. Assay used: immunoSEQ multiplex PCR; TCRdb lists only in-frame clones, some missing. The table has about 130,000 clones, nearly 90% seen once. The rearrangement uses TRBV7-9 and TRBJ1-3; no clear D. This TCR derives from a young woman in good health and CMV-seronegative. The specimen was PBMCs. CDR3 in DNA: TGTGCCAGCAGCTTAATCGGTACGGCTGGAAACACCATATATTTT. This gives the protein CASSLIGTAGNTIYF.